Listed below are T cell receptor beta chains from one sample, sequenced in a study of response to subunit inactivated influenza vaccine. One entry per CDR3 protein results from TCRdb running MiXCR on the RT-PCR reads. The sample contains under 550,000 distinct CDR3 sequences, approximately 7.7% of which appear only once. The source was PBMCs from blood, collected 23 months after vaccination. The receptors here all came from a man aged 45 to 70 who received an inactivated influenza vaccine. Both conserved end residues are part of each CDR3. D genes are given only for firm matches. Clone size, where shown, is once, few, many, or a class for clones that have expanded.

V gene: TRBV2
clone size: -
J gene: TRBJ1-3
D gene: -
CDR3 protein: CASSEQKGDTIYF
CDR3 DNA: TGTGCCAGCAGTGAACAGAAAGGAGACACCATATATTTT

V gene: TRBV20-1
clone size: few
J gene: TRBJ2-1
D gene: TRBD2
CDR3 protein: CSALRTSGRARNEQFF
CDR3 DNA: TGCAGTGCTCTGCGGACTAGCGGGAGGGCCCGCAATGAGCAGTTCTTC

V gene: TRBV20-1
clone size: few
J gene: TRBJ2-7
D gene: TRBD2
CDR3 protein: CSAWGLAQTYEQYF
CDR3 DNA: TGCAGTGCTTGGGGACTAGCGCAAACCTACGAGCAGTACTTC

V gene: TRBV6-2/TRBV6-3
clone size: few
J gene: TRBJ2-6
D gene: -
CDR3 protein: CASSYVVGSISGANVLTF
CDR3 DNA: TGTGCCAGCAGTTACGTTGTGGGGTCCATCTCTGGGGCCAACGTCCTGACTTTC

V gene: TRBV6-2/TRBV6-3
clone size: -
J gene: TRBJ2-1
D gene: -
CDR3 protein: CASSYSTGRGYNEQFF
CDR3 DNA: TGTGCCAGCAGTTACTCAACAGGGAGAGGTTACAATGAGCAGTTCTTC

V gene: TRBV7-3
clone size: few
J gene: TRBJ2-2
D gene: TRBD2
CDR3 protein: CASSLRTSGSVSGELFF
CDR3 DNA: TGTGCCAGCAGCTTGAGGACTAGCGGGAGTGTCTCCGGGGAGCTGTTTTTT

V gene: TRBV5-1
clone size: few
J gene: TRBJ2-5
D gene: TRBD2
CDR3 protein: CASSLAVAGGQETQYF
CDR3 DNA: TGCGCCAGCAGCTTGGCCGTAGCGGGGGGACAAGAGACCCAGTACTTC

V gene: TRBV7-2
clone size: many
J gene: TRBJ2-5
D gene: -
CDR3 protein: CASSEQETQYF
CDR3 DNA: TGTGCCAGCAGCGAACAAGAGACCCAGTACTTC

V gene: TRBV5-6
clone size: few
J gene: TRBJ2-7
D gene: TRBD1
CDR3 protein: CASKTGVSYEQYF
CDR3 DNA: TGTGCCAGTAAAACAGGGGTCTCCTACGAGCAGTACTTC

V gene: TRBV9
clone size: -
J gene: TRBJ2-5
D gene: -
CDR3 protein: CASSVVASSETQYF
CDR3 DNA: TGTGCCAGCAGCGTAGTCGCTAGCTCGGAGACCCAGTACTTC

V gene: TRBV7-2
clone size: -
J gene: TRBJ2-1
D gene: TRBD2
CDR3 protein: CASSLLAGGLGQFF
CDR3 DNA: TGTGCCAGCAGCTTATTAGCGGGAGGATTAGGGCAGTTCTTC

V gene: TRBV5-6
clone size: many
J gene: TRBJ1-3
D gene: -
CDR3 protein: CASSDPEGLGNTIYF
CDR3 DNA: TGTGCCAGCAGCGACCCCGAGGGCCTGGGAAACACCATATATTTT

V gene: TRBV12-3/TRBV12-4
clone size: many
J gene: TRBJ1-1
D gene: -
CDR3 protein: CASSLRGGPEAFF
CDR3 DNA: TGTGCCAGCAGTCTAAGGGGAGGGCCTGAAGCTTTCTTT

V gene: TRBV25-1
clone size: -
J gene: TRBJ2-2
D gene: TRBD1
CDR3 protein: CASTGTGWAGELFF
CDR3 DNA: TGTGCCAGCACAGGGACAGGGTGGGCCGGGGAGCTGTTTTTT

V gene: TRBV6-6
clone size: few
J gene: TRBJ2-7
D gene: -
CDR3 protein: CASSPASSYEQYF
CDR3 DNA: TGTGCCAGCAGCCCAGCGTCCTCCTACGAGCAGTACTTC

V gene: TRBV20-1
clone size: few
J gene: TRBJ2-3
D gene: -
CDR3 protein: CSAPKPAADTQYF
CDR3 DNA: TGCAGTGCTCCCAAACCGGCGGCAGATACGCAGTATTTT

V gene: TRBV9
clone size: -
J gene: TRBJ2-3
D gene: TRBD1
CDR3 protein: CASSAWTGSTDTQYF
CDR3 DNA: TGTGCCAGCAGCGCATGGACAGGGAGCACAGATACGCAGTATTTT

V gene: TRBV29-1
clone size: few
J gene: TRBJ2-5
D gene: -
CDR3 protein: CSVEAGPETQYF
CDR3 DNA: TGCAGCGTTGAAGCCGGGCCAGAGACCCAGTACTTC

V gene: TRBV3-1
clone size: -
J gene: TRBJ2-7
D gene: -
CDR3 protein: CASSQGWREQYF
CDR3 DNA: TGTGCCAGCAGCCAAGGATGGCGCGAGCAGTACTTC

V gene: TRBV27
clone size: many
J gene: TRBJ2-6
D gene: TRBD1
CDR3 protein: CASSYTGGAGGANVLTF
CDR3 DNA: TGTGCCAGCAGTTACACAGGGGGCGCAGGTGGGGCCAACGTCCTGACTTTC

V gene: TRBV4-2
clone size: many
J gene: TRBJ1-5
D gene: -
CDR3 protein: CASSQDSGPDQPQHF
CDR3 DNA: TGTGCCAGCAGCCAAGATAGTGGCCCGGATCAGCCCCAGCATTTT

V gene: TRBV9
clone size: many
J gene: TRBJ2-1
D gene: TRBD1
CDR3 protein: CASSVGTGGSYNEQFF
CDR3 DNA: TGTGCCAGCAGCGTTGGGACAGGAGGTTCTTACAATGAGCAGTTCTTC

V gene: TRBV12-3/TRBV12-4
clone size: many
J gene: TRBJ2-1
D gene: TRBD1
CDR3 protein: CASSSPDRGGEQFF
CDR3 DNA: TGTGCCAGCAGTTCCCCAGACAGGGGAGGTGAGCAGTTCTTC

V gene: TRBV7-2
clone size: few
J gene: TRBJ2-1
D gene: -
CDR3 protein: CASSSNRVHEQFF
CDR3 DNA: TGTGCCAGCAGCTCAAACAGGGTACATGAGCAGTTCTTC

V gene: TRBV27
clone size: few
J gene: TRBJ1-6
D gene: TRBD1
CDR3 protein: CASKPTAGTGNSPLHF
CDR3 DNA: TGTGCCAGCAAACCTACCGCCGGGACAGGGAATTCACCCCTCCACTTT

V gene: TRBV7-6
clone size: -
J gene: TRBJ2-7
D gene: -
CDR3 protein: CASKGDHEQYF
CDR3 DNA: TGTGCCAGCAAGGGGGATCACGAGCAGTACTTC

V gene: TRBV11-2
clone size: -
J gene: TRBJ2-1
D gene: -
CDR3 protein: CASTLGLGQFF
CDR3 DNA: TGTGCCAGCACCTTAGGTTTGGGGCAGTTCTTC

V gene: TRBV5-1
clone size: few
J gene: TRBJ1-2
D gene: -
CDR3 protein: CASSLDVGQIYTF
CDR3 DNA: TGCGCCAGCAGCTTGGATGTGGGGCAGATTTACACCTTC

V gene: TRBV27
clone size: few
J gene: TRBJ2-7
D gene: TRBD1
CDR3 protein: CASSFGQGGVYEQYF
CDR3 DNA: TGTGCCAGCAGTTTCGGACAGGGGGGAGTCTACGAGCAGTACTTC

V gene: TRBV9
clone size: many
J gene: TRBJ2-4
D gene: TRBD2
CDR3 protein: CASSVGAGWAKNIQYF
CDR3 DNA: TGTGCCAGCAGCGTAGGAGCGGGGTGGGCCAAAAACATTCAGTACTTC

V gene: TRBV12-3/TRBV12-4
clone size: many
J gene: TRBJ1-5
D gene: TRBD1
CDR3 protein: CASSLQTGNQPQHF
CDR3 DNA: TGTGCCAGCAGTTTACAGACAGGGAATCAGCCCCAGCATTTT

V gene: TRBV6-1
clone size: -
J gene: TRBJ2-3
D gene: TRBD2
CDR3 protein: CASSKKPSGGTDTQYF
CDR3 DNA: TGTGCCAGCAGTAAAAAACCTAGCGGGGGCACAGATACGCAGTATTTT

V gene: TRBV4-2
clone size: many
J gene: TRBJ1-1
D gene: -
CDR3 protein: CASSQDSRRAFF
CDR3 DNA: TGTGCCAGCAGCCAAGACAGCCGGAGGGCTTTCTTT

V gene: TRBV28
clone size: -
J gene: TRBJ2-2
D gene: TRBD2
CDR3 protein: CASSLPPGLADGAGELFF
CDR3 DNA: TGTGCCAGCAGTTTACCCCCTGGACTAGCGGATGGGGCCGGGGAGCTGTTTTTT

V gene: TRBV20-1
clone size: many
J gene: TRBJ2-1
D gene: TRBD2
CDR3 protein: CSAQGLAGGSYNEQFF
CDR3 DNA: TGCAGTGCGCAAGGACTAGCGGGAGGCTCCTACAATGAGCAGTTCTTC

V gene: TRBV10-3
clone size: many
J gene: TRBJ2-1
D gene: TRBD1
CDR3 protein: CALSSGTGTGEQFF
CDR3 DNA: TGTGCCTTAAGTTCCGGGACAGGAACCGGGGAGCAGTTCTTC

V gene: TRBV9
clone size: many
J gene: TRBJ2-3
D gene: -
CDR3 protein: CASSGGPRGPFADTQYF
CDR3 DNA: TGTGCCAGCAGCGGGGGCCCTCGGGGGCCGTTCGCAGATACGCAGTATTTT

V gene: TRBV5-1
clone size: -
J gene: TRBJ2-1
D gene: TRBD2
CDR3 protein: CASTASGGASYNEQFF
CDR3 DNA: TGCGCCAGCACGGCTAGCGGGGGGGCCTCCTACAATGAGCAGTTCTTC

V gene: TRBV20-1
clone size: few
J gene: TRBJ2-6
D gene: -
CDR3 protein: CSARGNPGANVLTF
CDR3 DNA: TGCAGTGCTAGAGGGAACCCTGGGGCCAACGTCCTGACTTTC

V gene: TRBV20-1
clone size: many
J gene: TRBJ2-3
D gene: TRBD2
CDR3 protein: CSANPSGLAGTDTQYF
CDR3 DNA: TGCAGTGCCAATCCTTCGGGACTAGCGGGGACAGATACGCAGTATTTT